This is a list of T cell receptor beta chains from one sample in a study of cytomegalovirus exposure and HLA in healthy donors. Clones were sequenced by immunoSEQ multiplex PCR, and TCRdb holds only the in-frame ones, with some missing. The profile shows 150,000 to 200,000 clones, around 68% of them singletons. The sequenced sample consisted of PBMCs. All receptors come from a middle-aged woman in good health and CMV-seropositive. Each CDR3 is given with its conserved first and last residue. Each record gives: clone size, V gene, J gene, D gene, CDR3 DNA, CDR3 protein. The D gene is left open where the match is weak. Some rows mark clone size as missing; the rest say once, few, many or name a class of expanded clone.

>-|TRBV28|TRBJ1-2|TRBD1
TGTGCCAGCAGTTCCGGAGGACAGGGAAAAAGGGATGCTGGCTACACCTTC
CASSSGGQGKRDAGYTF
>-|TRBV9|TRBJ2-1|TRBD2
TGTGCCAGCAGCGGAGGGGGGACTAGCGGGAGTTTCGATGAGCAGTTCTTC
CASSGGGTSGSFDEQFF
>few|TRBV4-3|TRBJ2-7|TRBD1
TGCGCCAGCAGCCAAGGGACAGGGCAGACCTCCTACGAGCAGTACTTC
CASSQGTGQTSYEQYF
>once|TRBV19|TRBJ2-3|-
TGTGCCAGTAGTCCGATGGCAGGGAGCACAGATACGCAGTATTTT
CASSPMAGSTDTQYF
>-|TRBV5-1|TRBJ2-3|-
TGCGCCAGCAGCGGCCGGGACACAGATACGCAGTATTTT
CASSGRDTDTQYF
>-|TRBV28|TRBJ2-1|TRBD2
TGTGCCAGCAGCCATCTAGCGGGAAACTCCTACAATGAGCAGTTCTTC
CASSHLAGNSYNEQFF
>few|TRBV7-2|TRBJ1-1|-
TGTGCCAGCAGCTTAGCCCGGTCGGAAGCTTTCTTT
CASSLARSEAFF
>-|TRBV6-5|TRBJ2-3|TRBD2
TGTGCCAGCGGGACTAGCGGGATGGGTGCAGATACGCAGTATTTT
CASGTSGMGADTQYF
>-|TRBV4-3|TRBJ1-3|-
TGCGCCAGCAGCCAAGGGGGCCGCCAGCTCTCTGGAAACACCATATATTTT
CASSQGGRQLSGNTIYF
>-|TRBV19|TRBJ2-7|-
TGTGCCAGTAGTATAGGCCTGGACACCAGCTCCTACGAGCAGTACTTC
CASSIGLDTSSYEQYF
>few|TRBV19|TRBJ1-1|-
TGTGCCAGTAGCCCCTCAGGGTCCACTGAAGCTTTCTTT
CASSPSGSTEAFF
>-|TRBV7-2|TRBJ2-3|TRBD2
TGTGCCAGCAGCTATTCCTTCCCTGGACTAGCGGGGACAGATACGCAGTATTTT
CASSYSFPGLAGTDTQYF
>-|TRBV19|TRBJ1-1|-
TGTGCCAGTAGTATTAGAGGAAGGGGAACTGAAGCTTTCTTT
CASSIRGRGTEAFF
>-|TRBV18|TRBJ1-1|-
TGTGCCAGCTCACCGGACAGAGAAGCTTTCTTT
CASSPDREAFF
>-|TRBV25-1|TRBJ2-1|TRBD2
TGTGCCAGCAGTGCGACCGGCGGGAGGTACTACAATGAGCAGTTCTTC
CASSATGGRYYNEQFF
>-|TRBV2|TRBJ2-5|-
TGTGCCAGCCAGAGGAGGACAGAAGAGACCCAGTACTTC
CASQRRTEETQYF
>-|TRBV7-9|TRBJ1-2|TRBD1
TGTGCCAGCAGCTTAGGGACAGGGAACTATGGCTACACCTTC
CASSLGTGNYGYTF
>-|TRBV19|TRBJ2-7|-
TGTGCCAGTAGTATACTGCCCGGGAACGAGCAGTACTTC
CASSILPGNEQYF
>-|TRBV7-9|TRBJ1-1|-
TGTGCCAGCAGCCTCAGGGGGAACACTGAAGCTTTCTTT
CASSLRGNTEAFF
>-|TRBV11-2|TRBJ2-7|-
TGTGCCAGCAGCTCGCGTCGATCCTCCTACGAGCAGTACTTC
CASSSRRSSYEQYF
>few|TRBV9|TRBJ1-2|-
TGTGCCAGCAGCGCAACGACAGATTATGGCTACACCTTC
CASSATTDYGYTF
>-|TRBV4-1|TRBJ2-7|TRBD1
TGCGCCAGCAAAGCGGACAGGGGCAACTACGAGCAGTACTTC
CASKADRGNYEQYF
>-|TRBV6-1|TRBJ2-1|-
TGTGCCAGCAGTGAAGCGCTTCACGGGGGATACAATGAGCAGTTCTTC
CASSEALHGGYNEQFF
>-|TRBV7-2|TRBJ1-1|TRBD1
TGTGCCAGCAGCTACACAGGGGGCGAGGTTGAAGCTTTCTTT
CASSYTGGEVEAFF
>-|TRBV7-2|TRBJ1-2|-
TGTGCCAGCAGCCCCCCCCCGGGGTTCTATGGCTACACCTTC
CASSPPPGFYGYTF
>-|TRBV29-1|TRBJ1-4|TRBD1
TGCAGCGTTGAAGGTCGCCAGGGGGGTGAAAAACTGTTTTTT
CSVEGRQGGEKLFF
>-|TRBV29-1|TRBJ2-7|TRBD1
TGCAGCGTGGAGACAGGGGCTTCCTACGAGCAGTACTTC
CSVETGASYEQYF